This T cell receptor beta chain was observed in a study of blood T cells in healthy people across ages. Study-wide points: There were more naive CD4+ cells and higher diversity in long-lived donors than in aged donors. With naive T cell percentage, TCR beta diversity showed a strong correlation.

V lost 5 bases to trimming and J lost 3 bases; unmatched junction nucleotides: 6. Looked up from germline, CDR1 is DFQATT and CDR2 is SNEGSKA (reference sequence). The CDR3 length is 13 residues. Together with a sample-barcoded 5' primer, a J-beta primer mix was included in a second PCR lasting roughly 6 to 12 cycles. TCRdb itself ran the 5' RACE reads through MiXCR, one entry per CDR3 protein. The sample gives a few hundred thousand distinct CDR3 sequences, more than 45% of which show up once; 45% to 60% is in the top ten. Regarding this clonotype: What it binds is not known.

Sequencing was done on a sample of blood. The TCR comes from a man aged 55 to 70 in good health. The V gene is TRBV20-1, the J gene TRBJ2-7, with 8 bases identical to TRBD2. This CDR3 reads CSAASGSLYEQYF. Here the CDR3 DNA reads TGCAGTGCTGCTAGCGGGTCCCTCTACGAGCAGTACTTC.